These 11 T cell receptor beta chains were sequenced from one sample in a study of T cells after somatic rescue of genetic block. Assay used: immunoSEQ multiplex PCR; TCRdb lists only in-frame clones, some missing. The repertoire holds tens of thousands of clones, with about 90% as singletons. Sequencing was carried out using peripheral blood mononuclear cells (PBMCs). Every receptor here comes from a man aged 35-49 years.

The gene calls are TRBV6-4 and TRBJ2-7, with a weak D call TRBD2 (7 bases). V lost 8 bases and J 2 bases, leaving 22 bases between the germline ends. This CDR3 has 16 residues. The germline gives CDR1 MRHNA, CDR2 SNTAGT. The CDR3 is CASLLGGRGRTYEQYF. For the CDR3, the DNA is TGTGCCAGCCTCCTGGGGGGGAGGGGGAGGACCTACGAGCAGTACTTC.

This clone was recorded a few times. The chain joins TRBV20-1 to TRBJ1-1; D gene unclear. The CDR3 sequence is 11 residues long. V lost 7 bases and J lost 2, with 8 bases in between. CDR1 DFQATT and CDR2 SNEGSKA come from the germline V gene (reference sequence). CDR3 sequence: CSGTVNTEAFF. In nucleotides, the CDR3 is TGCAGTGGCACAGTCAACACTGAAGCTTTCTTT.

This chain connects TRBV7-8 to TRBJ1-6; D remains unclear. This CDR3 has 15 amino acids. Trimming took off 5 bases at V and 9 bases at J, with 17 bases between the two ends. The germline CDR1 and CDR2 sequences are SGHVS and FQNEAQ. CDR3 in DNA: TGTGCCAGCAGCACGGGTCTAATTATCGGTTCACCCCTCCACTTT. Translated, it gives CASSTGLIIGSPLHF. Supplemented by reference TRBV7-8 and TRBJ1-6, the full variable domain reads GAGVSQSPRYKVAKRGQDVALRCDPISGHVSLFWYQQALGQGPEFLTYFQNEAQLDKSGLPSDRFFAERPEGSVSTLKIQRTQQEDSAVYLCASSTGLIIGSPLHFGNGTRLTVT.

Concerning this clone itself: At one end the junction does not follow the germline gene, possibly because of a read error. This CDR3 reads CASSYLGTSGNTVYF. For the CDR3, the DNA is TGTGCCAGCAGCTACTTAGGCACGTCTGGAAACACCGTATATTTT. The V and J genes are TRBV11-1 and TRBJ1-3; D uncertain. Germline V CDR1 and CDR2: SGHAT, FQDESV (reference sequence). The length of the CDR3 is 15 residues.

The rearrangement uses TRBV5-1 and TRBJ2-2, with TRBD1 matching over 8 bases. Losses at the gene ends were 4 bases for V and 5 bases for J; bases not matched to a gene: 7. The length of the CDR3 is 15 residues. Per germline, CDR1 SGHRS and CDR2 YFSETQ. The CDR3 nucleotides read TGCGCCAGCAGCCCAGGACAGGGCGGGACCGGGGAGCTGTTTTTT. This encodes CASSPGQGGTGELFF. Using reference TRBV5-1 and TRBJ2-2 for the parts outside the CDR3, the full variable domain is KAGVTQTPRYLIKTRGQQVTLSCSPISGHRSVSWYQQTPGQGLQFLFEYFSETQRNKGNFPGRFSGRQFSNSRSEMNVSTLELGDSALYLCASSPGQGGTGELFFGEGSRLTVL.

The CDR3 DNA sequence: TGTGCCCCATCGAAGGGGAAGGGAGGGGAGACCCAGTACTTC. Its protein is CAPSKGKGGETQYF. The rearrangement joins TRBV10-3 to TRBJ2-5; TRBD2 matches at 7 bases. Germline V gene data show CDR1 as ENHRY and CDR2 as SYGVKD. Trimming removed 11 bases from V and 5 bases from J; junction bases left unmatched: 14. The CDR3 runs to 14 residues.

This chain links TRBV4-2 with TRBJ2-2; D is possibly TRBD2 (6 bases). The V and J ends lost 4 bases and 2 bases respectively, with 11 bases between them. This CDR3 region has 15 residues. Germline CDR1 is LGHNA and CDR2 is YNFKEQ. The DNA of the CDR3 is TGTGCCAGCAGCCTTGAGCGGGCAAACACCGGGGAGCTGTTTTTT. Translation gives CASSLERANTGELFF.

The DNA of the CDR3 is TGCGCCAGCAGCCAAGACCTCTTTCGGGGATCCTACGAGCAGTACTTC. Translating gives CASSQDLFRGSYEQYF. The chain has TRBV4-3 and TRBJ2-7; D may be TRBD2 (5 bases). V shed 0 bases and J shed 1 base, with 13 bases lying between them. Per the germline V gene, CDR1 is LGHNA and CDR2 is YSLEER. There are 16 residues in the CDR3.

The rearrangement uses TRBV7-9 and TRBJ2-3; 8 bases align to TRBD2. The CDR3 has 15 residues. V lost 4 bases, J lost 3 bases, and 6 bases stayed unmatched. The germline V gene has CDR1 SEHNR and CDR2 FQNEAQ (reference sequence). CDR3 in amino acids: CASSSSGSLTDTQYF. CDR3 sequence (DNA): TGTGCCAGCAGCTCGAGCGGGAGCCTAACAGATACGCAGTATTTT.

This sequence joins TRBV7-2 and TRBJ2-5; the D is unclear. V dropped 3 bases and J dropped 5 bases, with 7 bases sitting between them. The germline V gene encodes CDR1 SGHTA and CDR2 FQGNSA. The CDR3 runs 12 residues. CDR3 in amino acids: CASSFYGETQYF. The CDR3, as DNA: TGTGCCAGCAGCTTCTACGGGGAGACCCAGTACTTC.

V is TRBV6-5 and J is TRBJ1-2; the match to TRBD1 covers 8 bases. CDR1 and CDR2 from the germline V gene are MNHEY and SVGAGI. Losses at the gene ends were 2 bases for V and 7 bases for J; bases not matched to a gene: 0. CDR3 length: 12 amino acids. CDR3 nucleotides: TGTGCCAGCAGTTACACAGGGGGTGGCTACACCTTC. Translated, it gives CASSYTGGGYTF.